This T cell receptor beta chain derives from a study of shared clonotypes between healthy human individuals. Study context: Used for every donor were three CD4 naive, three CD4 memory, two CD8 naive and one CD8 memory plate.

Germline V CDR1 and CDR2: SGHTA, FQGTGA. The CDR3 length is 15 residues. The junction had 9 bases not matched to a gene; V was cut back by 2 bases and J by 10 bases. On sorted subsets, replicate PCRs used 200 ng DNA, or 25,000 to 35,000 T cell genomes. Sequencing used immunoSEQ multiplex PCR; TCRdb keeps in-frame clones, though not all of them. This repertoire shows around 2.5 million clones, roughly 93% found once; its top ten account for approximately 0.36%. Sequenced: naive CD4+ T cells from PBMCs. Subset noted: CD45RA+ positively selected. The receptor was derived from a man younger than 30 in good health. Some clones in this sample may be carry-over from other donors' samples. The chain combines TRBV7-3 with TRBJ2-1; the match to TRBD2 covers 9 bases. CDR3 in DNA: TGTGCCAGCAGCTTATTTCTAGCGGGAATTGAAGAGCAGTTCTTC. This translates into CASSLFLAGIEEQFF.